This passage covers 32 T cell receptor beta chains from one sample sequenced in a study of shared clonotypes between healthy human individuals. Generated by immunoSEQ multiplex PCR, the TCRdb table keeps only in-frame clones and is missing some. The sample shows about 590,000 clones, less than 97% of them seen only once. CD8 cells regarded as naive lacked CD45RO, were positively chosen for CCR7, and omitted terminally differentiated effector memory CD45RA+ cells. Sequencing was done on a sample of naive CD8+ T cells sorted from blood. All receptors come from a woman aged 25 to 45 in good health.

The J gene is TRBJ2-7, the V gene TRBV30, with no clear D. CDR1 is GTSNPN, CDR2 SVGIG, per germline (reference sequence). V lost 4 bases and J lost 6, with 10 bases in between. The CDR3 extends over 11 amino acids. As DNA, the CDR3 is TGTGCCTGGAACTCCGGTGTCGAGCAGTACTTC. Translation gives CAWNSGVEQYF.

J is TRBJ1-6 and V is TRBV6-5; D gene unclear. V was pared by 4 bases and J by 0 bases, with 10 bases between. The V gene's germline CDR1 is MNHEY and CDR2 SVGAGI. The CDR3 contains 16 residues. The CDR3 protein is CASSSGTSSYNSPLHF. The CDR3 DNA reads TGTGCCAGCAGTTCGGGCACCAGCTCCTATAATTCACCCCTCCACTTT.

The rearrangement links TRBV7-2 to TRBJ1-1; D not certain. The ends were cut back, 1 base at V and 4 bases at J, with 10 bases in the middle. Germline V CDR1 and CDR2: SGHTA, FQGNSA. The CDR3 is made up of 14 amino acids. CDR3 DNA: TGTGCCAGCAGCTTAGTTAGCAGACCCACTGAAGCTTTCTTT. This sequence encodes CASSLVSRPTEAFF.

V and J are TRBV29-1 and TRBJ2-1, with TRBD2 matching over 10 bases. CDR3 length: 12 amino acids. Unmatched junction bases numbered 5, after V lost 7 bases and J lost 8 bases. Germline V gene sequence: CDR1 SQVTM, CDR2 ANQGSEA. CDR3: CSGLAGVDEQFF. The DNA for the CDR3 is TGCAGCGGGCTAGCGGGAGTCGATGAGCAGTTCTTC.

There are a few counts of this clone. The chain combines TRBV5-1 with TRBJ2-5; D is unclear. The CDR3 consists of 11 residues. The V gene lost 0 bases and the J gene lost 7 bases, with 4 bases spanning the gap. Germline values: CDR1 SGHRS, CDR2 YFSETQ. Written as DNA, the CDR3 is TGCGCCAGCAGCTTGGATGGGACCCAGTACTTC. Translation gives CASSLDGTQYF.

This chain connects TRBV5-6 to TRBJ2-2; D gene ambiguous. CDR1 and CDR2 from the germline V gene are SGHDT and YYEEEE. The V end was cut by 7 bases, the J end by 0 bases, with 10 bases between. This CDR3 spans 14 amino acids. CDR3 bases: TGTGCCAGCCGTCAACAGACGAACACCGGGGAGCTGTTTTTT. Translation gives CASRQQTNTGELFF.

The J gene is TRBJ2-7, the V gene TRBV27; 10 nucleotides align to TRBD2. The trim removed 7 bases at V and 4 bases at J, leaving 7 bases unmatched. The CDR3 has 14 amino acids. Germline CDR1 is MNHEY and CDR2 is SMNVEV (reference sequence). CDR3 DNA: TGTGCCAGCAAGGGGGGACTAGCGCCATACGAGCAGTACTTC. It translates to CASKGGLAPYEQYF.

This chain uses TRBV29-1 with TRBJ2-7; 12 nucleotides line up with TRBD2. J was trimmed by 4 bases and V by 5 bases; bases with no gene match: 12. Germline lookup yields CDR1 SQVTM and CDR2 ANQGSEA. The CDR3 spans 16 residues. CDR3 residues: CSVRLAGAVWGYEQYF. The CDR3 nucleotides are TGCAGCGTTCGACTAGCGGGAGCCGTGTGGGGATACGAGCAGTACTTC.

In DNA, the CDR3 is TGTGCCAGCAGTTACTCAGGGGGCTCCGATACGCAGTATTTT. Residues: CASSYSGGSDTQYF. This rearrangement joins TRBV6-5 to TRBJ2-3; 7 bases are a match to TRBD1. This CDR3 is 14 amino acids long. V lost 0 bases, J lost 6 bases, and 3 bases stayed unmatched. The germline gives CDR1 MNHEY, CDR2 SVGAGI.

CDR3 residues: CASSQARAMSNEQFF. CDR3 sequence (DNA): TGTGCCAGCAGCCAAGCTAGGGCGATGTCCAATGAGCAGTTCTTC. The V call is TRBV14, the J call TRBJ2-1; D not certain. The CDR3 is made up of 15 amino acids. CDR1 is SGHDN, CDR2 FVKESK, per germline. V was trimmed by 1 base and J by 6 bases, leaving 13 bases between them.

The chain has TRBV27 and TRBJ2-7; D possibly uses TRBD1 or TRBD2 (5 bases each). This CDR3 has 11 amino acids. Germline V gives CDR1 MNHEY, CDR2 SMNVEV (reference sequence). Trimming shortened V by 10 bases and J by 6 bases, and 13 bases separated the two germline ends. CDR3 amino acids: CATRVRGEQYF. CDR3 DNA sequence: TGTGCCACCAGGGTCCGGGGCGAGCAGTACTTC.

J is TRBJ2-7 and V is TRBV28; D uncertain. The germline V gene encodes CDR1 MDHEN and CDR2 SYDVKM. V was cut by 2 bases and J by 2 bases, with 4 bases left in between. This CDR3 comprises 12 residues. The CDR3 DNA is TGTGCCAGCAGTTTAAACCCCTACGAGCAGTACTTC. This sequence encodes CASSLNPYEQYF.

The chain uses TRBV21-1 and TRBJ1-1; the table's D call of TRBD1 was not tested on the DNA. TRBV21-1 is reported as a pseudogene. This CDR3 has 15 residues. Here the CDR3 DNA reads TGTGCCAGCAGCAAAGCGACAGGGGGCATCACTGAAGCTTTCTTT. Translation gives CASSKATGGITEAFF.

The CDR3 region has the DNA TGTGCCAGCAGCTTAGTGACAGGACAGTACTTC. Amino acid sequence: CASSLVTGQYF. The genes are TRBV7-8 and TRBJ2-5, with a possible D match to TRBD1 (6 bases). V dropped 1 base and J dropped 11 bases, with 8 bases sitting between them. The germline V gene encodes CDR1 SGHVS and CDR2 FQNEAQ. This CDR3 region has 11 residues.

The genes are TRBV13 and TRBJ2-6; weak D call: TRBD1 (6 bases). The CDR3 totals 15 residues. V lost 5 bases and J 1 base, leaving 9 bases between the germline ends. From germline, CDR1 is PRHDT and CDR2 FYEKMQ (reference sequence). Here the CDR3 DNA reads TGTGCCAGCAGCGCCACAGGGTCTGGGGCCAACGTCCTGACTTTC. Translating it yields CASSATGSGANVLTF.

The chain employs TRBV13 and TRBJ2-4; D may be TRBD2 (7 bases). Germline-derived CDR1 and CDR2 are PRHDT and FYEKMQ (reference sequence). The V end was cut by 5 bases, the J end by 8 bases, with 28 bases between. The CDR3 length is 18 residues. The CDR3 bases are TGTGCCAGCAGCGCCGCCGGGGAGGGGGGTTTAGCCAAGGACATTCAGTACTTC. It codes for CASSAAGEGGLAKDIQYF.

V and J are TRBV5-6 and TRBJ1-2; 9 positions match TRBD1. This CDR3 region has 15 residues. J lost 7 bases, V lost 5 bases, and 12 bases had no gene match. Germline lookup yields CDR1 SGHDT and CDR2 YYEEEE. DNA for the CDR3: TGTGCCAGCAGTTCTTTGGGACAGGGTAGCAGTGGCTACACCTTC. Its protein is CASSSLGQGSSGYTF.

This clone was recorded only once. The V and J genes are TRBV19 and TRBJ1-1, with D possibly being TRBD1 (6 bases). V lost 5 bases and J 1 base, leaving 23 bases between the germline ends. CDR3 length: 18 amino acids. Germline CDR1 and CDR2: LNHDA and SQIVND (reference sequence). This CDR3 reads CASSDYGATGNSNTEAFF. Written as DNA, the CDR3 is TGTGCCAGTAGTGACTATGGGGCAACAGGGAATTCGAACACTGAAGCTTTCTTT.

Written as DNA, the CDR3 is TGTGCCAGCAGCTTTTCCGGGGGGGAGCAGTTCTTC. Its protein is CASSFSGGEQFF. The chain is built from TRBV11-3 and TRBJ2-1; TRBD2 aligns across 7 bases. The CDR3 spans 12 residues. V dropped 3 bases and J dropped 10; count of bases not matched to a gene: 3. Germline V gives CDR1 SGHNT, CDR2 YENEEA.

The chain has TRBV1 and TRBJ2-2; the D call TRBD2 from the table was never checked on the DNA. TRBV1 is an annotated pseudogene. The CDR3 covers 12 residues. The CDR3: CTSSQEYGELFF. The CDR3 DNA is TGCACCAGCAGCCAAGAATACGGGGAGCTGTTTTTT.

The chain is built from TRBV28 and TRBJ1-3, with a possible D match to TRBD1 (5 bases). Germline CDR1 MDHEN, CDR2 SYDVKM. The V end lost 7 bases, the J end lost 0 bases, and 13 bases lay between the germline ends. This CDR3 comprises 15 residues. CDR3 protein: CASTLQESSGNTIYF. CDR3 nucleotide sequence: TGTGCCAGCACATTACAGGAGAGCTCTGGAAACACCATATATTTT.

V usage is TRBV28 and J usage is TRBJ2-2; no firm D call. From germline, CDR1 is MDHEN and CDR2 SYDVKM. The CDR3 sequence is 15 residues long. V was trimmed by 5 bases and J by 1 base, leaving 11 bases between them. The CDR3 spells CASSPSVWNTGELFF. The CDR3 nucleotides are TGTGCCAGCAGTCCCTCCGTGTGGAACACCGGGGAGCTGTTTTTT.

V usage is TRBV7-3 and J usage is TRBJ2-3; D may correspond to TRBD1 or TRBD2 (5 bases each). Germline CDR1 reads SGHTA; CDR2 reads FQGTGA. The germline V and J ends were trimmed by 6 bases and 0 bases, with 10 bases remaining between them. CDR3 length: 14 amino acids. The CDR3, as DNA: TGTGCCAGCAGTGACCGGGACAGCACAGATACGCAGTATTTT. It encodes CASSDRDSTDTQYF.

The gene calls are TRBV5-6 and TRBJ2-7; 10 nucleotides align to TRBD1. This CDR3 is built from 15 residues. V was pared by 1 base and J by 5 bases, with 6 bases of the junction left unmatched. Per the germline V gene, CDR1 is SGHDT and CDR2 is YYEEEE. This CDR3 is CASSLMTGGAHEQYF. CDR3 DNA sequence: TGTGCCAGCAGCTTGATGACAGGGGGCGCGCACGAGCAGTACTTC.

This clone was recorded once. This CDR3 reads CASSQIEGLDETQYF. The CDR3, as DNA: TGTGCCAGCAGCCAAATAGAGGGACTAGACGAGACCCAGTACTTC. V gene TRBV4-2 combines with J gene TRBJ2-5; 8 nucleotides align to TRBD2. The trim removed 2 bases at V and 5 bases at J, leaving 7 bases unmatched. The V gene's germline CDR1 is LGHNA and CDR2 YNFKEQ. The CDR3 covers 15 residues.

Concerning this clone: Other DNA variants within this sample encode the same CDR3. The chain combines TRBV15 with TRBJ2-7, with 8 bases matching TRBD2. With V trimmed by 1 base and J by 3 bases, 2 bases remained unmatched. The CDR3 contains 14 residues. Per germline, CDR1 LNHNV and CDR2 YYDKDF (reference sequence). This CDR3 is CATSRGSGSYEQYF. The CDR3 nucleotides are TGTGCCACCAGCAGAGGGAGCGGGAGCTACGAGCAGTACTTC.

This chain uses TRBV7-9 with TRBJ1-1; the D is unclear. CDR1 and CDR2 from the germline V gene are SEHNR and FQNEAQ (reference sequence). The V and J ends lost 1 base and 2 bases respectively, with 8 bases between them. The CDR3 runs 14 residues. DNA of the CDR3: TGTGCCAGCAGCTTAGTAACACCTAACACTGAAGCTTTCTTT. Encoded protein: CASSLVTPNTEAFF.

The gene calls are TRBV9 and TRBJ2-3; D uncertain. Looked up from germline, CDR1 is SGDLS and CDR2 is YYNGEE. V was clipped by 1 base and J by 5 bases, with 14 bases between them. CDR3 size: 15 residues. The CDR3 DNA sequence: TGTGCCAGCAGCGTATTCGAGGAGCCAAGAGATACGCAGTATTTT. Encoded protein: CASSVFEEPRDTQYF.

This chain uses TRBV13 with TRBJ2-7; possible D gene TRBD2, 7 bases. Deletions cut 8 bases from V and 0 bases from J, with 17 bases between. Per the germline V gene, CDR1 is PRHDT and CDR2 is FYEKMQ (reference sequence). The CDR3 is 15 residues long. CDR3 in amino acids: CASGQMGGSSYEQYF. DNA for the CDR3: TGTGCCAGCGGACAGATGGGCGGGAGCTCCTACGAGCAGTACTTC.

The rearrangement links TRBV25-1 to TRBJ2-2, with 9 nucleotides matching TRBD2. The CDR3 runs 15 residues. CDR1 and CDR2 (germline): MGHDK, SYGVNS. Trimming took 3 bases from V and 5 from J; bases not matched to a gene: 4. CDR3 DNA: TGTGCCAGCAGTGATTTAGCGGGGGTGACCGGGGAGCTGTTTTTT. This translates into CASSDLAGVTGELFF.

J is TRBJ2-1 and V is TRBV5-1; 9 nucleotides agree with TRBD2. J lost 9 bases, V lost 5 bases, and 21 bases had no gene match. This CDR3 spans 18 amino acids. Germline V gene data show CDR1 as SGHRS and CDR2 as YFSETQ. The CDR3 is CASRPGGAGGSLASEQFF. In DNA form, the CDR3 reads TGCGCCAGCAGACCCGGGGGAGCGGGAGGATCTTTAGCGAGTGAGCAGTTCTTC.

The chain has TRBV19 and TRBJ2-2, with D perhaps TRBD2 (6 bases). The V and J ends lost 3 bases and 7 bases respectively, with 9 bases between them. The CDR3 is 13 residues long. Per the germline V gene, CDR1 is LNHDA and CDR2 is SQIVND (reference sequence). The CDR3 is CASSMGGGGELFF. The CDR3 DNA reads TGTGCCAGTAGTATGGGAGGAGGCGGGGAGCTGTTTTTT.